This T cell receptor beta chain was captured by sequencing in a study of cytomegalovirus exposure and HLA in healthy donors. Study context: Earlier, 150 million to 200 million T cells were analyzed, and some 120 million unique TCR beta sequences were found among them.

On this clone: Antigen unknown.

Researchers ran the PCR with 60 Vbeta and 13 Jbeta primers. Sequencing was performed with immunoSEQ multiplex PCR; in TCRdb, only in-frame clones are kept and a portion is missing. The sample consists of 150,000 or so clones, approximately 71% of them appearing once. The study, taken as a whole, reports: The majority of CMV-associated TCR beta chains were reported as apparently HLA-restricted in a later analysis. Prediction of most subjects' HLA-A and HLA-B alleles by TCR beta sequences was reportedly accurate. Later analysis identified some 16,000 TCR beta sequences associated with HLA alleles, using a false discovery rate threshold of 0.05.

Trimming left V 0 bases short and J 9 bases short, with 13 bases between. CDR1 is SGHRS, CDR2 YFSETQ, per germline. The CDR3 is made up of 14 amino acids. V is TRBV5-1 and J is TRBJ2-4; D is possibly TRBD2 (5 bases). The sample consisted of PBMCs. The TCR comes from a man between 18 and 29 years old in good health and CMV-seropositive. CDR3 amino acids: CASSLAATGSIQYF. CDR3 nucleotides: TGCGCCAGCAGCTTGGCGGCTACTGGGAGCATTCAGTACTTC.